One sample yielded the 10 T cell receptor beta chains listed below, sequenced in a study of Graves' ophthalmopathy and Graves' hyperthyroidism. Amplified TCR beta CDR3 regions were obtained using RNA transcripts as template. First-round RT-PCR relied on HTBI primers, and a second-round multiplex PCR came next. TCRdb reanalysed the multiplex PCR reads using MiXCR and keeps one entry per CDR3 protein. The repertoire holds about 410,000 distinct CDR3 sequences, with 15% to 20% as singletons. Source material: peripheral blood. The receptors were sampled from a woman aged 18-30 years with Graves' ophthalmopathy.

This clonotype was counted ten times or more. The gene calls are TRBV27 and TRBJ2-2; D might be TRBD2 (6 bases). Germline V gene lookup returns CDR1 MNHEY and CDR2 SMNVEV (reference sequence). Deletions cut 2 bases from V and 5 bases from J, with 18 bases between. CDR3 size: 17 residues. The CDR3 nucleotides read TGTGCCAGCAGTTTAAGTGGAGGGCGTTATTTTACCGGGGAGCTGTTTTTT. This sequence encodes CASSLSGGRYFTGELFF.

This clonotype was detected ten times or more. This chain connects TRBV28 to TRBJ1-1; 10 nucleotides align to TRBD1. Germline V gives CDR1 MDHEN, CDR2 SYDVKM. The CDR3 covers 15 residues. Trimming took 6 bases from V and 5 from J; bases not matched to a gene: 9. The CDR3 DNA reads TGTGCCAGCAGCCATCGGACAGGGGGGGGTACTGAAGCTTTCTTT. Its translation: CASSHRTGGGTEAFF.

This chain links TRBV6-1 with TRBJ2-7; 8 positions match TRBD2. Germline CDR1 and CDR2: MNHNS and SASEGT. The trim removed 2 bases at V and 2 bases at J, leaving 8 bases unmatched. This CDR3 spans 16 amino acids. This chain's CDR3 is CASSENGAGGAYEQYF. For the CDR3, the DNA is TGTGCCAGCAGTGAAAACGGGGCGGGAGGAGCCTACGAGCAGTACTTC.

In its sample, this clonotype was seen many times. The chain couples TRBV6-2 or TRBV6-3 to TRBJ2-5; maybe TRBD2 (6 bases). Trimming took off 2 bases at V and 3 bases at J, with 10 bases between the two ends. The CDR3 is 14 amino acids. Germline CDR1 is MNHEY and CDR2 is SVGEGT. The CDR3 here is CASSYGDWKETQYF. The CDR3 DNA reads TGTGCCAGCAGTTACGGGGACTGGAAAGAGACCCAGTACTTC.

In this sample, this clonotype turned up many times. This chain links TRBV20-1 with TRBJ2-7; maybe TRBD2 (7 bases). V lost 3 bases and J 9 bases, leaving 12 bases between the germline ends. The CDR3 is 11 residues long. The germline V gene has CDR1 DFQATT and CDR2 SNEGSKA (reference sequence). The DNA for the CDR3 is TGCAGTGCTAGGGGGGGGCTTGGGCAGTACTTC. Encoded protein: CSARGGLGQYF.

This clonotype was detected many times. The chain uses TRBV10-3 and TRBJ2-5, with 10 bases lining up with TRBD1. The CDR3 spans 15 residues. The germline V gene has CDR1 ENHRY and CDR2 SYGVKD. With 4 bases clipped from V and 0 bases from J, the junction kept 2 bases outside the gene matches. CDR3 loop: CAISGDRGYQETQYF. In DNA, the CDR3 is TGTGCCATCAGTGGGGACAGGGGCTACCAAGAGACCCAGTACTTC.

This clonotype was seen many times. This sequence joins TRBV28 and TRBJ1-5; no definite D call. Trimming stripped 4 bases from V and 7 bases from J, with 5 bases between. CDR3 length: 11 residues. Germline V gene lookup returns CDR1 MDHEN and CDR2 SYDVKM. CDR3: CASSWNQPQHF. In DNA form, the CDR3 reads TGTGCCAGCAGTTGGAACCAGCCCCAGCATTTT. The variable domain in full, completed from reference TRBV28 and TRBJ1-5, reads DVKVTQSSRYLVKRTGEKVFLECVQDMDHENMFWYRQDPGLGLRLIYFSYDVKMKEKGDIPEGYSVSREKKERFSLILESASTNQTSMYLCASSWNQPQHFGDGTRLSIL.

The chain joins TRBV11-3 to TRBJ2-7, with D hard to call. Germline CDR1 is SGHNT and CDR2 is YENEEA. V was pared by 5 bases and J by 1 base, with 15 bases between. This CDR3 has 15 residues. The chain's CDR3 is CASSILEQSSYEQYF. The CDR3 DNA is TGTGCCAGCAGCATACTTGAGCAGAGTTCCTACGAGCAGTACTTC. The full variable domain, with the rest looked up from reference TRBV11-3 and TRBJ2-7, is EAGVVQSPRYKIIEKKQPVAFWCNPISGHNTLYWYLQNLGQGPELLIRYENEEAVDDSQLPKDRFSAERLKGVDSTLKIQPAELGDSAVYLCASSILEQSSYEQYFGPGTRLTVT.

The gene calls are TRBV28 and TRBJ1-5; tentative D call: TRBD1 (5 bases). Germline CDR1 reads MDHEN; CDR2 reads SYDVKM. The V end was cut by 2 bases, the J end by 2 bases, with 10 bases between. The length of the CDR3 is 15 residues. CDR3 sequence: CASSLEGRGNQPQHF. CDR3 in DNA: TGTGCCAGCAGTTTAGAGGGGCGCGGCAATCAGCCCCAGCATTTT. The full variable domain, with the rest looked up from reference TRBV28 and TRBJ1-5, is DVKVTQSSRYLVKRTGEKVFLECVQDMDHENMFWYRQDPGLGLRLIYFSYDVKMKEKGDIPEGYSVSREKKERFSLILESASTNQTSMYLCASSLEGRGNQPQHFGDGTRLSIL.

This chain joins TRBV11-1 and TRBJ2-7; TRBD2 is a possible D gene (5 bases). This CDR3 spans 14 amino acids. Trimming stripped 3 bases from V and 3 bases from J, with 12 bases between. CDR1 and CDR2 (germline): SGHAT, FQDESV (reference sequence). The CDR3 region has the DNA TGTGCCAGCAGCTTTAATAGGAGGAACTACGAGCAGTACTTC. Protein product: CASSFNRRNYEQYF.